The source of this T cell receptor beta chain is a study of T-cell memory formation after mild COVID-19. Study summary: Largely, TCR clusters stayed within a single donor.

Study-level results: Cross-reactive memory appears to have joined, as suggested by some responding clones showing up in pre-infection memory. Shrinking CD4+ clones resided mostly in CM and EM, and CD8+ ones in EMRA.

After 5'RACE with constant-segment primers, TCR alpha and TCR beta cDNA libraries carrying sample barcodes and UMIs were obtained. TCRdb reprocessed the 5' RACE reads via MiXCR and lists one record per CDR3 protein. The sample has about 140,000 distinct CDR3 sequences; 14% to 15% are singletons. This clonotype occurred a few times. Its cognate antigen is unknown. V lost 0 bases to trimming and J lost 0 bases, with 8 bases between them. This CDR3 is 15 amino acids long. Germline assignment: CDR1 LNHNV and CDR2 YYDKDF (reference sequence). This TCR was recovered from an adult woman who had mild COVID-19 (a few samples of this study predate the infection). Cell type and time point are not known. The chain uses TRBV15 and TRBJ1-1; D remains unclear. The sequenced sample consisted of PBMCs or a T cell subset sorted from them (not recorded which). In nucleotides, the CDR3 is TGTGCCACCAGCAGAGAGACCGGACTGAACACTGAAGCTTTCTTT. Its protein product is CATSRETGLNTEAFF.